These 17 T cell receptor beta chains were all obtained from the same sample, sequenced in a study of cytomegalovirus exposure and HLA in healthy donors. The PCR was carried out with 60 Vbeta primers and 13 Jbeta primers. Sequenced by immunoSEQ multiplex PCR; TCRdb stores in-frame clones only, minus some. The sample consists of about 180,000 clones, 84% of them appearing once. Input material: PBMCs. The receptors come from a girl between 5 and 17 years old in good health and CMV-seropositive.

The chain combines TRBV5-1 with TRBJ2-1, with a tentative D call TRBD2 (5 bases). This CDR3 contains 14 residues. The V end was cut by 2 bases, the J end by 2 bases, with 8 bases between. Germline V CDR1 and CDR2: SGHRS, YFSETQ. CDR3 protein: CASSLTGTYNEQFF. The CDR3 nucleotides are TGCGCCAGCAGCTTAACCGGGACCTACAATGAGCAGTTCTTC.

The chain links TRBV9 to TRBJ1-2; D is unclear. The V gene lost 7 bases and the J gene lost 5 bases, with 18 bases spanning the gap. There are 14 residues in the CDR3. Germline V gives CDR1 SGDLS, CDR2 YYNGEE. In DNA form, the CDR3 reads TGTGCCAGCGACGAGGTGAGGGCGGGATATGGCTACACCTTC. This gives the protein CASDEVRAGYGYTF.

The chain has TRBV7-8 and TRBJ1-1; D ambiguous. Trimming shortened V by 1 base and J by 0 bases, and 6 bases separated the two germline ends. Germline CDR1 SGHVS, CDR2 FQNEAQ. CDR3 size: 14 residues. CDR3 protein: CASSLGSMNTEAFF. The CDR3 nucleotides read TGTGCCAGCAGCTTAGGCAGTATGAACACTGAAGCTTTCTTT. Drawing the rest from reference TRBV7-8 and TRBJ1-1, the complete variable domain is GAGVSQSPRYKVAKRGQDVALRCDPISGHVSLFWYQQALGQGPEFLTYFQNEAQLDKSGLPSDRFFAERPEGSVSTLKIQRTQQEDSAVYLCASSLGSMNTEAFFGQGTRLTVV.

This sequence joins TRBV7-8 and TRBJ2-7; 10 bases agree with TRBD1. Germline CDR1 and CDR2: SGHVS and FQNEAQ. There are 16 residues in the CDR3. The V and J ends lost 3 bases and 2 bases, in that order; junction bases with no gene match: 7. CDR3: CASSFSRDRGAYEQYF. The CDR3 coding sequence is TGTGCCAGCAGCTTTTCGCGGGACAGGGGAGCCTACGAGCAGTACTTC.

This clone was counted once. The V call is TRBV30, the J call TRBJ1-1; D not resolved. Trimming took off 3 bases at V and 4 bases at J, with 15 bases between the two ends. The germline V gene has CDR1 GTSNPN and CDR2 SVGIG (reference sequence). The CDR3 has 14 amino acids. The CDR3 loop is CAWSPGGKGTEAFF. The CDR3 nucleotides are TGTGCCTGGAGCCCCGGAGGTAAAGGCACTGAAGCTTTCTTT.

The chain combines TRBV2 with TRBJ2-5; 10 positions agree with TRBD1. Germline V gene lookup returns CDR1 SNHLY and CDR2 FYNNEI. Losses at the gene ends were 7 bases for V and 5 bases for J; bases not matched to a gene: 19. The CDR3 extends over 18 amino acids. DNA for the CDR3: TGTGCCAGCACAAGAGGGCGGACAGGGGGAGTATTCGGGGAGACCCAGTACTTC. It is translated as CASTRGRTGGVFGETQYF.

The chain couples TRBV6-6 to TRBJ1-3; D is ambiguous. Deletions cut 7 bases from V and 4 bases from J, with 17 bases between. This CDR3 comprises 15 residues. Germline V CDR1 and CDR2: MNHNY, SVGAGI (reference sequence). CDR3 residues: CASISLGPSGNTIYF. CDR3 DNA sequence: TGTGCCAGCATCTCACTCGGTCCCTCGGGAAACACCATATATTTT.

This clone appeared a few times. CDR3 loop: CASRRRRDIRRPGANVLTF. Here the CDR3 DNA reads TGTGCCAGCAGACGAAGACGGGACATACGACGGCCTGGGGCCAACGTCCTGACTTTC. The chain recombines TRBV7-9 with TRBJ2-6; possible D gene TRBD1, 6 bases. CDR3 length: 19 amino acids. Trimming took 6 bases from V and 2 from J, leaving 23 bases between them. The germline V gene has CDR1 SEHNR and CDR2 FQNEAQ (reference sequence).

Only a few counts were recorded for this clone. The CDR3 coding sequence is TGTGCCAGTCAGGGGACGAACACTGAAGCTTTCTTT. This codes for CASQGTNTEAFF. The chain combines TRBV6-5 with TRBJ1-1; D perhaps matches TRBD1 (6 bases). The CDR3 has 12 residues. Trimming took off 9 bases at V and 1 base at J, with 9 bases between the two ends. Germline lookup yields CDR1 MNHEY and CDR2 SVGAGI.

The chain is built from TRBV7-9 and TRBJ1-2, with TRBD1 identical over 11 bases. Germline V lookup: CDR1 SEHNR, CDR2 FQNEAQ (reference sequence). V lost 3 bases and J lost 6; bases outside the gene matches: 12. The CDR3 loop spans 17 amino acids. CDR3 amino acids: CASSFHRDRGSQDGYTF. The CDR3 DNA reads TGTGCCAGCAGCTTCCACCGGGACAGGGGGTCCCAGGATGGCTACACCTTC.

The CDR3 is CASSVNDRDPYGYTF. The CDR3 DNA reads as TGTGCCAGCAGCGTCAACGACAGGGACCCTTATGGCTACACCTTC. This chain joins TRBV5-6 and TRBJ1-2; 7 nucleotides agree with TRBD1. Germline CDR1 SGHDT, CDR2 YYEEEE. The CDR3 runs 15 residues. The V segment lost 4 bases and the J segment 5 bases; nucleotides outside the gene matches: 11.

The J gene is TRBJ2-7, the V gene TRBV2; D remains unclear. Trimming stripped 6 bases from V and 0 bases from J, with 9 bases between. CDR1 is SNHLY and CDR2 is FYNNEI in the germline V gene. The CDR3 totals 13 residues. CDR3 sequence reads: CASRESSSYEQYF. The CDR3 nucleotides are TGTGCCAGCAGAGAAAGTAGCTCCTACGAGCAGTACTTC.

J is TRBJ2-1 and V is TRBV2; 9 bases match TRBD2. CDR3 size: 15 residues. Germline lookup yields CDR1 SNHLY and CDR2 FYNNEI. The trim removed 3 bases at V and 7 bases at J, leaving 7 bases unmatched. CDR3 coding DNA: TGTGCCAGCAGTGAGGGGTCTAGCGGGAAGAATGAGCAGTTCTTC. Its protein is CASSEGSSGKNEQFF.

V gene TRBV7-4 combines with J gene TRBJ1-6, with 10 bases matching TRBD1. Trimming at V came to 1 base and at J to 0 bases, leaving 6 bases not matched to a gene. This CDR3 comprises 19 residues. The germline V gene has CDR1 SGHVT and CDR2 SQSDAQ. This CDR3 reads CASSLGTGGPFSYNSPLHF. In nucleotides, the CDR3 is TGTGCCAGCAGCTTAGGGACAGGGGGTCCCTTCTCCTATAATTCACCCCTCCACTTT.

The CDR3 bases are TGTGCCTCCTCCTCCCTAGAGAGCTACAATGAGCAGTTCTTC. It yields the protein CASSSLESYNEQFF. The chain recombines TRBV30 with TRBJ2-1; no definite D call. Trimming removed 7 bases at V and 3 bases at J, with 16 bases between. CDR3 length equals 14 residues. Germline-derived CDR1 and CDR2 are GTSNPN and SVGIG (reference sequence).

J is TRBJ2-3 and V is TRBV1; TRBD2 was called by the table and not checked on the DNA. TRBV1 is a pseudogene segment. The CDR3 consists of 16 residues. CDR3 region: CTSYLRAGGPTDTQYF. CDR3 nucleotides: TGCACCAGCTACCTCCGGGCGGGGGGGCCAACAGATACGCAGTATTTT.

CDR3 DNA: TGTGCCAGTAGGAAACTAGCGGCTAGCACAGATACGCAGTATTTT. It codes for CASRKLAASTDTQYF. V and J are TRBV19 and TRBJ2-3; 8 bases line up with TRBD2. The CDR3 has 15 residues. V gave up 6 bases and J gave up 0 bases; unmatched junction bases: 5. Germline CDR1 and CDR2: LNHDA and SQIVND (reference sequence). The variable domain in full, with the rest retrieved from reference TRBV19 and TRBJ2-3, is DGGITQSPKYLFRKEGQNVTLSCEQNLNHDAMYWYRQDPGQGLRLIYYSQIVNDFQKGDIAEGYSVSREKKESFPLTVTSAQKNPTAFYLCASRKLAASTDTQYFGPGTRLTVL.